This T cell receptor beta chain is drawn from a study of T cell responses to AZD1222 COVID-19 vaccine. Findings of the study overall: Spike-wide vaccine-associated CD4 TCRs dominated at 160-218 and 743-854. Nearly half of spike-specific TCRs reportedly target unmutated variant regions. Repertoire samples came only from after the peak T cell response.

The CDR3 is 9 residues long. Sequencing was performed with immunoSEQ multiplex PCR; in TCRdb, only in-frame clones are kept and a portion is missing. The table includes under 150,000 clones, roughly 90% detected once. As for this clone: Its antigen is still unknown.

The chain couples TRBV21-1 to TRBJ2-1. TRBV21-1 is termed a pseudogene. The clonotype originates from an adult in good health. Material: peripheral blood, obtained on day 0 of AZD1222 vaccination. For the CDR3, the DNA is TGTGCCAGCTACAATGAGCAGTTCTTC. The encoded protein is CASYNEQFF.